The present T cell receptor beta chain was sequenced within a study of blood T cell repertoires in COVID-19. Study background: Sample material is recorded as cDNA or gDNA derived from T cells, B-cell-depleted T cells, or PBMCs.

TCRdb keeps only in-frame clones here, not all; method: immunoSEQ multiplex PCR. The sample lists fewer than 350,000 clones, approximately 91% occurring once. Germline CDR1 is SGHTA and CDR2 is FQGNSA. The CDR3 is 13 residues long. The V gene end was trimmed by 3 bases and the J gene end by 9 bases; junction bases not matched to a gene: 5. This chain connects TRBV7-2 to TRBJ2-4; 7 nucleotides agree with TRBD2. Sequences were obtained from PBMCs or T cells enriched from blood (not recorded which). This receptor was taken from a woman between 40 and 50 years old with acute COVID-19. The CDR3 loop is CASSFPGEGIQYF. In DNA, the CDR3 is TGTGCCAGCAGCTTCCCCGGGGAGGGCATTCAGTACTTC.